The 14 T cell receptor beta chains below come from one sample, sequenced in a study of human T cells and chemical hapten exposure. Indicated time point: patch test 2, 6 weeks after DPC sensitization. Treatment described: therapeutic diphenylcyclopropenone sensitization with weekly scalp DPC. TCRdb reprocessed the RACE reads with MiXCR, giving one entry per CDR3 protein. The sample lists some 150,000 distinct CDR3 sequences, about 11% occurring once. The input for sequencing was whole blood, taken in connection with sensitization to the hapten diphenylcyclopropenone (DPC). The receptors were sampled from a woman aged 45-59 years with alopecia areata. Some clones in this sample may be carry-over from other donors' samples.

This clonotype was recorded a few times. The gene calls are TRBV5-4 and TRBJ2-2; D is perhaps TRBD2 (6 bases). Germline CDR1 SGHNT, CDR2 YYREEE (reference sequence). This CDR3 contains 16 residues. The V gene lost 4 bases and the J gene lost 0 bases, with 13 bases spanning the gap. CDR3 loop: CASSGGNGPNTGELFF. CDR3 coding DNA: TGTGCCAGCAGCGGGGGGAACGGACCGAACACCGGGGAGCTGTTTTTT.

This clonotype has ten or more counts. V is TRBV19 and J is TRBJ2-3, with 8 bases identical to TRBD1. Per the germline V gene, CDR1 is LNHDA and CDR2 is SQIVND (reference sequence). V dropped 5 bases and J dropped 3; count of bases not matched to a gene: 4. The CDR3 totals 14 residues. CDR3 nucleotide sequence: TGTGCCAGTAGTTTCCGACAGGGGACAGATACGCAGTATTTT. It encodes CASSFRQGTDTQYF.

This chain uses TRBV29-1 with TRBJ2-3, with a tentative D call TRBD1 (7 bases). The V end was cut by 0 bases, the J end by 0 bases, with 13 bases between. The CDR3 length is 16 residues. Germline V gene data show CDR1 as SQVTM and CDR2 as ANQGSEA. The CDR3 is CSVEDPPGGSTDTQYF. DNA for the CDR3: TGCAGCGTTGAAGACCCCCCAGGGGGGAGCACAGATACGCAGTATTTT.

This clonotype appeared a few times. The chain has TRBV27 and TRBJ2-2; weak D call: TRBD1 (6 bases). Germline V gene lookup returns CDR1 MNHEY and CDR2 SMNVEV (reference sequence). This CDR3 contains 15 residues. Trimming removed 0 bases from V and 9 bases from J, with 14 bases in between. The chain's CDR3 is CASSLSADRLRELFF. Here the CDR3 DNA reads TGTGCCAGCAGTTTATCCGCGGACAGATTGAGGGAGCTGTTTTTT.

Points on this clonotype: A read error may produce the germline difference seen at one junction end. This rearrangement joins TRBV7-2 to TRBJ2-5; D is uncertain. CDR1 and CDR2 (germline): SGHTA, FQGNSA. The CDR3 is 13 amino acids. The CDR3 sequence: CAGSFQDQETQYF. In nucleotides, the CDR3 is TGTGCCGGCAGCTTCCAGGACCAAGAGACCCAGTACTTC.

This clonotype was picked up a small number of times. The gene calls are TRBV6-6 and TRBJ1-1; D possibly corresponds to TRBD1 (6 bases). CDR1 is MNHNY and CDR2 is SVGAGI in the germline V gene (reference sequence). There are 16 residues in the CDR3. Trimming removed 5 bases at V and 1 base at J, with 17 bases between. The CDR3 DNA sequence: TGTGCCAGCAGTCCCATAGGAGGGGGTCGGAACACTGAAGCTTTCTTT. Amino acids: CASSPIGGGRNTEAFF.

This clonotype was seen a few times. V gene TRBV5-1 combines with J gene TRBJ2-7, with 7 bases identical to TRBD1. Trimming at V came to 5 bases and at J to 3 bases, leaving 11 bases not matched to a gene. CDR1 SGHRS and CDR2 YFSETQ come from the germline V gene. The CDR3 loop spans 15 amino acids. Written as DNA, the CDR3 is TGCGCCAGCAGAAGTAAACAGGGGTTGGACTACGAGCAGTACTTC. Translated: CASRSKQGLDYEQYF.

This clonotype has a handful of counts. V is TRBV4-1 and J is TRBJ2-5; 7 bases align to TRBD2. This CDR3 contains 16 residues. J was trimmed by 5 bases and V by 4 bases; bases with no gene match: 13. In germline, CDR1 is MGHRA, CDR2 YSYEKL. This CDR3 reads CASSRESGTSMETQYF. CDR3 DNA: TGCGCCAGCAGCCGAGAGAGCGGGACGTCTATGGAGACCCAGTACTTC.

This chain uses TRBV7-3 with TRBJ2-3; unclear D gene. Germline CDR1 is SGHTA and CDR2 is FQGTGA. The CDR3 is 14 amino acids. Between the trimmed V and J ends, which lost 0 bases and 4 bases, there was a span of 8 bases. Here the CDR3 DNA reads TGTGCCAGCAGCTTAACCCCTGTTCCAGATACGCAGTATTTT. Residues: CASSLTPVPDTQYF.

V is TRBV6-5 and J is TRBJ1-1; 8 bases match TRBD1. CDR3 length equals 12 residues. The germline CDR1 and CDR2 sequences are MNHEY and SVGAGI. Unmatched junction bases numbered 5, after V lost 0 bases and J lost 14 bases. This chain's CDR3 is CASSYSGTGWFF. The CDR3 DNA sequence: TGTGCCAGCAGTTACTCAGGGACAGGTTGGTTCTTT.

This clonotype was seen a handful of times. This chain joins TRBV28 and TRBJ1-2; 8 nucleotides line up with TRBD1. After removal of 7 bases from V and 0 bases from J, the junction contained 10 bases not matched to a gene. Germline CDR1 MDHEN, CDR2 SYDVKM. There are 16 residues in the CDR3. The CDR3 nucleotides are TGTGCCAGCAACACCAGAGACAGGGGTTCTAACTATGGCTACACCTTC. Its protein is CASNTRDRGSNYGYTF.

This clonotype has just a few counts. The gene calls are TRBV29-1 and TRBJ1-3; TRBD1 is a possible D gene (5 bases). Trimming stripped 6 bases from V and 2 bases from J, with 14 bases between. The CDR3 runs to 14 residues. Germline CDR1 SQVTM, CDR2 ANQGSEA. The CDR3 sequence: CSVRDQGTGNTIYF. In DNA, the CDR3 is TGCAGCGTCCGGGATCAGGGAACTGGAAACACCATATATTTT. Together with reference TRBV29-1 and TRBJ1-3, the CDR3 gives the full variable domain: SAVISQKPSRDICQRGTSLTIQCQVDSQVTMMFWYRQQPGQSLTLIATANQGSEATYESGFVIDKFPISRPNLTFSTLTVSNMSPEDSSIYLCSVRDQGTGNTIYFGEGSWLTVV.

The genes are TRBV7-8 and TRBJ2-4, with D perhaps matching TRBD1 (5 bases). With 4 bases removed from V and 1 base from J, the gap between germline ends came to 8 bases. CDR3 length equals 14 residues. Germline loops: CDR1 SGHVS, CDR2 FQNEAQ. CDR3 in DNA: TGTGCCAGCAGCTCCTCAGGGGCCAAAAACATTCAGTACTTC. Its translation is CASSSSGAKNIQYF. Full variable domain (outside the CDR3, taken from reference TRBV7-8 and TRBJ2-4): GAGVSQSPRYKVAKRGQDVALRCDPISGHVSLFWYQQALGQGPEFLTYFQNEAQLDKSGLPSDRFFAERPEGSVSTLKIQRTQQEDSAVYLCASSSSGAKNIQYFGAGTRLSVL.

V gene TRBV11-2 combines with J gene TRBJ1-1; no clear D gene. This CDR3 contains 11 residues. In germline, CDR1 is SGHAT, CDR2 FQNNGV. The V end was cut by 5 bases, the J end by 4 bases, with 5 bases between. The CDR3 protein is CASSEATEAFF. The CDR3 DNA is TGTGCCAGCAGCGAAGCCACTGAAGCTTTCTTT.